A single sample gave rise to the 8 T cell receptor beta chains below, sequenced in a study of early T cells in non-severe SARS-CoV-2 infection. MiXCR, applied by TCRdb to the 5' RACE reads, yields one record per CDR3 protein. In the table there are over 45,000 distinct CDR3 sequences, 10% to 13% of which are singletons. What was sequenced was whole blood. The receptors were sampled from an adult who was a healthcare worker with PCR-confirmed SARS-CoV-2 infection or an uninfected control (not recorded which).

This clonotype was seen a single time. The V call is TRBV6-2 or TRBV6-3, the J call TRBJ2-3, with D maybe TRBD1 (5 bases). This CDR3 has 11 amino acids. Trimming pared 5 bases from V and 11 bases from J, leaving 11 bases between. CDR1 is MNHEY, CDR2 SVGEGT, per germline. CDR3 in amino acids: CASSTRQWQYF. The DNA of the CDR3 is TGTGCCAGCAGTACCAGACAGTGGCAGTATTTT.

This rearrangement joins TRBV7-2 to TRBJ2-7; no reliable D call. Germline CDR1 reads SGHTA; CDR2 reads FQGNSA. The germline V and J ends were trimmed by 5 bases and 6 bases, with 11 bases remaining between them. This CDR3 region has 12 residues. In DNA form, the CDR3 reads TGTGCCAGCAGCCCCGCATTGGGCGAGCAGTACTTC. Protein sequence: CASSPALGEQYF.

The chain joins TRBV5-5 to TRBJ1-2; D is perhaps TRBD1 (6 bases). Trimming pared 4 bases from V and 2 bases from J, leaving 15 bases between. This CDR3 is built from 15 residues. Germline CDR1 and CDR2: SGHKS and YYEKEE (reference sequence). DNA of the CDR3: TGTGCCAGCAGCCGGACCCTGACAGGAAACTATGGCTACACCTTC. Its protein is CASSRTLTGNYGYTF.

This clonotype was seen at least ten times. This chain links TRBV18 with TRBJ2-1, with 11 bases aligning to TRBD2. With 1 base clipped from V and 15 bases from J, the junction kept 5 bases outside the gene matches. CDR3 length: 13 residues. CDR1 and CDR2 (germline): KGHSH, LQKENI. CDR3 bases: TGTGCCAGCTCACCACTAATAGCGGGAGGGGTGTTCTTC. Translated, it gives CASSPLIAGGVFF.

This clonotype was seen a handful of times. The chain recombines TRBV20-1 with TRBJ1-2; 10 positions match TRBD1. From germline, CDR1 is DFQATT and CDR2 SNEGSKA (reference sequence). With 0 bases clipped from V and 0 bases from J, the junction kept 13 bases outside the gene matches. The CDR3 sequence is 19 residues long. CDR3 DNA: TGCAGTGCTAGAGATCGATCAGCTGGACAGGGGGAGACTAACTATGGCTACACCTTC. It translates to CSARDRSAGQGETNYGYTF.

In this sample, this clonotype turned up many times. The chain couples TRBV3-1 to TRBJ2-7, with TRBD2 identical over 16 bases. The CDR3 is 16 amino acids. CDR1 and CDR2 from the germline V gene are LGHDT and YNNKEL (reference sequence). V gave up 5 bases and J gave up 6 bases; unmatched junction bases: 7. This CDR3 reads CASSTGLAGGPGEQYF. The CDR3 DNA is TGTGCCAGCAGCACGGGACTAGCGGGAGGGCCGGGCGAGCAGTACTTC.

This clonotype was observed a handful of times. This chain connects TRBV7-2 to TRBJ2-5, with 10 nucleotides matching TRBD2. The CDR3 runs to 14 residues. Germline assignment: CDR1 SGHTA and CDR2 FQGNSA. Trimming removed 5 bases from V and 3 bases from J; junction bases left unmatched: 3. The CDR3 loop reads CASSPGLAKETQYF. The CDR3 DNA is TGTGCCAGCAGCCCGGGACTAGCGAAAGAGACCCAGTACTTC.

This clonotype was recorded at least ten times. This chain uses TRBV7-3 with TRBJ1-1; no firm D call. The CDR3 loop spans 13 amino acids. Germline CDR1 and CDR2: SGHTA and FQGTGA. V shed 4 bases and J shed 5 bases, with 11 bases lying between them. The CDR3 protein is CASSSQSSTEAFF. As DNA, the CDR3 is TGTGCCAGCAGCTCGCAATCGAGTACTGAAGCTTTCTTT.